One sample yielded the 23 T cell receptor beta chains listed below, sequenced in a study of Ad26.COV2.S vaccination and SARS-CoV-2 variants. Treatment here: 19 received Ad26.COV2.S at low or high dose, single or two shots; 5 received placebo; per-sample allocation not given. After the first vaccine or placebo injection, samples were drawn on day 63. Clones were sequenced by immunoSEQ multiplex PCR, and TCRdb holds only the in-frame ones, with some missing. The sample holds hundreds of thousands of clones, 89% seen once. Sequencing used peripheral blood, obtained in a trial of Ad26.COV2.S vaccine versus placebo. The receptors were sampled from a person aged 18-65 years who received the Ad26.COV2.S COVID-19 vaccine or a placebo.

This clone was found once. The rearrangement uses TRBV6-5 and TRBJ1-5; tentative D call: TRBD1 (5 bases). The CDR3 consists of 15 residues. Germline V lookup: CDR1 MNHEY, CDR2 SVGAGI. Deletions cut 0 bases from V and 4 bases from J, with 10 bases between. The CDR3 DNA follows: TGTGCCAGCAGTTACTCCTCAGGGTATAATCAGCCCCAGCATTTT. As protein: CASSYSSGYNQPQHF.

The chain is built from TRBV3-1 (or the pseudogene TRBV3-2) and TRBJ2-7, with D possibly being TRBD1 or TRBD2 (5 bases each). CDR1 LGHDT and CDR2 YNNKEL come from the germline V gene (reference sequence). The CDR3 length is 15 residues. The V end lost 4 bases, the J end lost 6 bases, and 19 bases lay between the germline ends. CDR3 in DNA: TGTGCCAGCAGCCTAAGGGGCGGCCCGAGGGGCGAGCAGTACTTC. Protein: CASSLRGGPRGEQYF.

The rearrangement uses TRBV24-1 and TRBJ1-5, with 8 bases identical to TRBD1. The trim removed 8 bases at V and 2 bases at J, leaving 10 bases unmatched. There are 16 residues in the CDR3. Per germline, CDR1 KGHDR and CDR2 SFDVKD. The CDR3 DNA reads as TGTGCCACCAACCCTACAGGGGGAGAGGGCAATCAGCCCCAGCATTTT. Residues: CATNPTGGEGNQPQHF.

The chain uses TRBV6-2 or TRBV6-3 and TRBJ2-2; TRBD1 or TRBD2 may be the D gene (5 bases each). The CDR3 totals 16 residues. The V gene's germline CDR1 is MNHEY and CDR2 SVGEGT. Between the trimmed V and J ends, which lost 2 bases and 0 bases, there was a span of 10 bases. CDR3 nucleotides: TGTGCCAGCAGTTACGCCGGGACGGCGAACACCGGGGAGCTGTTTTTT. This sequence encodes CASSYAGTANTGELFF.

This clone was recorded once. The genes are TRBV19 and TRBJ2-7; the D is unclear. The CDR3 spans 14 residues. Trimming took off 3 bases at V and 5 bases at J, with 14 bases between the two ends. The germline V gene has CDR1 LNHDA and CDR2 SQIVND (reference sequence). The CDR3 loop reads CASSITPSRNEQYF. The CDR3 DNA is TGTGCCAGTAGTATCACACCTTCGAGGAACGAGCAGTACTTC.

V is TRBV25-1 and J is TRBJ2-1; TRBD2 aligns across 13 bases. Germline V gene data show CDR1 as MGHDK and CDR2 as SYGVNS. Losses at the gene ends were 8 bases for V and 0 bases for J; bases not matched to a gene: 10. This CDR3 is 18 amino acids long. CDR3 in DNA: TGTGCCAGCGGGGGGACTAGCGGGACAATCGGCTCCTACAATGAGCAGTTCTTC. This gives the protein CASGGTSGTIGSYNEQFF.

The chain recombines TRBV29-1 with TRBJ1-3; 9 bases fit TRBD1. CDR3 length: 14 amino acids. The germline CDR1 and CDR2 sequences are SQVTM and ANQGSEA. V shed 6 bases, J shed 7 bases, and the junction held 10 bases outside the gene matches. CDR3 coding DNA: TGCAGCGTGCGAACAGGGGGCGCCGGCAACACCATATATTTT. The encoded protein is CSVRTGGAGNTIYF. The full variable domain, with the rest looked up from reference TRBV29-1 and TRBJ1-3, is SAVISQKPSRDICQRGTSLTIQCQVDSQVTMMFWYRQQPGQSLTLIATANQGSEATYESGFVIDKFPISRPNLTFSTLTVSNMSPEDSSIYLCSVRTGGAGNTIYFGEGSWLTVV.

The V and J genes are TRBV29-1 and TRBJ2-5; no firm D call. The CDR3 length is 11 residues. Germline CDR1 and CDR2: SQVTM and ANQGSEA. V was trimmed by 2 bases and J by 4 bases, leaving 5 bases between them. CDR3 in DNA: TGCAGCGTTGAAATGGGAGAGACCCAGTACTTC. Protein: CSVEMGETQYF. Supplemented by reference TRBV29-1 and TRBJ2-5, the full variable domain reads SAVISQKPSRDICQRGTSLTIQCQVDSQVTMMFWYRQQPGQSLTLIATANQGSEATYESGFVIDKFPISRPNLTFSTLTVSNMSPEDSSIYLCSVEMGETQYFGPGTRLLVL.

The V and J genes are TRBV14 and TRBJ2-3, with D perhaps matching TRBD2 (6 bases). V was clipped by 0 bases and J by 6 bases, with 10 bases between them. Germline lookup yields CDR1 SGHDN and CDR2 FVKESK. The CDR3 loop spans 14 amino acids. DNA for the CDR3: TGTGCCAGCAGCCAAGAACTCCGGGGGGATACGCAGTATTTT. Encoded protein: CASSQELRGDTQYF.

This clone was observed once. V is TRBV7-2 and J is TRBJ1-5; TRBD1 matches 8 bases. The CDR3 runs to 15 residues. Trimming took 6 bases from V and 6 from J; bases not matched to a gene: 10. Germline-derived CDR1 and CDR2 are SGHTA and FQGNSA. The CDR3 DNA is TGTGCCAGCAGTCGAACGACAGGGGATGGTCAGCCCCAGCATTTT. As protein: CASSRTTGDGQPQHF.

The V and J genes are TRBV7-2 and TRBJ2-2, with D hard to call. V lost 4 bases to trimming and J lost 7 bases, with 10 bases between them. The CDR3 is 13 amino acids. Looked up from germline, CDR1 is SGHTA and CDR2 is FQGNSA. The CDR3 coding sequence is TGTGCCAGCAGCTCCTTAGGCGTCGGGGAGCTGTTTTTT. It specifies CASSSLGVGELFF.

The chain is built from TRBV25-1 and TRBJ2-7; the D gene could be TRBD1 or TRBD2 (5 bases each). The germline gives CDR1 MGHDK, CDR2 SYGVNS. The CDR3 runs 14 residues. V dropped 1 base and J dropped 8 bases, with 15 bases sitting between them. The CDR3 coding sequence is TGTGCCAGCAGTGAATTATGGGGACCTGGACAGCAGTACTTC. Its translation: CASSELWGPGQQYF.

The chain has TRBV6-5 and TRBJ2-1, with D unresolved. The CDR3 covers 12 residues. Germline CDR1 and CDR2: MNHEY and SVGAGI. The V end lost 6 bases, the J end lost 8 bases, and 11 bases lay between the germline ends. The CDR3 region is CASSPHSHEQFF. DNA of the CDR3: TGTGCCAGCAGCCCCCATTCCCATGAGCAGTTCTTC.

V is TRBV7-2 and J is TRBJ2-1; D uncertain. V lost 1 base and J lost 4, with 11 bases in between. CDR1 SGHTA and CDR2 FQGNSA come from the germline V gene. This CDR3 has 15 amino acids. The CDR3 here is CASSLEGIAYNEQFF. DNA of the CDR3: TGTGCCAGCAGCTTAGAAGGGATTGCTTACAATGAGCAGTTCTTC.

The chain uses TRBV10-1 and TRBJ2-5; 8 bases are shared with TRBD1. CDR3 length: 15 residues. J lost 4 bases, V lost 0 bases, and 4 bases had no gene match. The germline V gene encodes CDR1 WNHNN and CDR2 SYGVQD (reference sequence). DNA for the CDR3: TGCGCCAGCAGTGAGTCGACAGGGGAAGGAGAGACCCAGTACTTC. This encodes CASSESTGEGETQYF.

The chain links TRBV9 to TRBJ1-6, with D unclear. With 3 bases removed from V and 5 bases from J, the gap between germline ends came to 6 bases. Germline V gene sequence: CDR1 SGDLS, CDR2 YYNGEE. This CDR3 has 13 residues. The CDR3 nucleotides read TGTGCCAGCAGCGCCACAGATAATTCACCCCTCCACTTT. Translated, it gives CASSATDNSPLHF.

In its sample, this clone was seen a few times. The chain uses TRBV19 and TRBJ1-5; TRBD1 matches 7 bases. CDR3 size: 14 residues. The germline CDR1 and CDR2 sequences are LNHDA and SQIVND (reference sequence). Trimming removed 5 bases from V and 7 bases from J; junction bases left unmatched: 8. CDR3 DNA: TGTGCCAGTAGTGCCCAGGGGGTGGGACAGCCCCAGCATTTT. Amino acid sequence: CASSAQGVGQPQHF.

This clone was observed a few times. The chain combines TRBV2 with TRBJ2-6; D remains unclear. CDR1 and CDR2 from the germline V gene are SNHLY and FYNNEI. The CDR3 spans 12 residues. The ends were cut back, 5 bases at V and 12 bases at J, with 11 bases in the middle. CDR3 bases: TGTGCCAGCAGTATTATTCCCACCGTCCTGACTTTC. The encoded protein is CASSIIPTVLTF.

The V gene is TRBV6-6, the J gene TRBJ1-5, with 7 bases that match TRBD1. The CDR3 has 15 residues. Germline CDR1 is MNHNY and CDR2 is SVGAGI (reference sequence). V lost 6 bases, J lost 2 bases, and 7 bases stayed unmatched. CDR3 protein: CASRLTGVGNQPQHF. The DNA of the CDR3 is TGTGCCAGCAGACTTACAGGGGTCGGCAATCAGCCCCAGCATTTT.

The rearrangement uses TRBV6-2 or TRBV6-3 and TRBJ2-1; 7 bases map to TRBD1. V dropped 3 bases and J dropped 2; count of bases not matched to a gene: 4. CDR1 is MNHEY and CDR2 is SVGEGT in the germline V gene. This CDR3 region has 15 residues. In DNA form, the CDR3 reads TGTGCCAGCAGTTATAGAAGGGGGCCCTACAATGAGCAGTTCTTC. Amino acids: CASSYRRGPYNEQFF.

This chain connects TRBV5-5 to TRBJ2-5, with TRBD1 identical over 9 bases. This CDR3 region has 14 residues. The germline V gene has CDR1 SGHKS and CDR2 YYEKEE (reference sequence). The junction had 6 bases not matched to a gene; V was cut back by 4 bases and J by 5 bases. Here the CDR3 reads CASSTGTGLETQYF. CDR3 in DNA: TGTGCCAGCAGCACCGGGACAGGGTTGGAGACCCAGTACTTC.

This chain links TRBV10-1 with TRBJ2-4, with a tentative D call TRBD1 (6 bases). Germline CDR1 WNHNN, CDR2 SYGVQD (reference sequence). There are 18 residues in the CDR3. Trimming removed 2 bases from V and 1 base from J, with 18 bases in between. The CDR3 is CASSEPEQGSGAKNIQYF. The DNA for the CDR3 is TGCGCCAGCAGTGAGCCGGAACAGGGTAGTGGGGCCAAAAACATTCAGTACTTC.

The rearrangement uses TRBV24-1 and TRBJ1-1; tentatively, D is TRBD1 (6 bases). Trimming shortened V by 4 bases and J by 8 bases, and 16 bases separated the two germline ends. The germline V gene encodes CDR1 KGHDR and CDR2 SFDVKD. The CDR3 runs 14 residues. DNA of the CDR3: TGTGCCACCAGTGAGGGGCACTTGGGGGCCGAAGCTTTCTTT. It is translated as CATSEGHLGAEAFF.